The source of this TCR beta chain is a study of OX40 agonist ivuxolimab in advanced cancers. Study at large: While on treatment, patients had intravenous ivuxolimab at 0.01 to 10 mg/kg every 2 weeks. Two patients with cutaneous melanoma and one with hepatocellular carcinoma, three in total, showed partial responses. Points from the study as a whole: Mean expanded clone counts were higher in CD8+ than CD4+ T cells. At doses 0.1 to 3.0 mg/kg, CD4+ and CD8+ clones expanded.

With respect to this clone: What it recognizes is unknown.

Generated by immunoSEQ multiplex PCR, the TCRdb table keeps only in-frame clones and is missing some. The table records 100,000 or so clones, less than 95% of them present only once. This CDR3 is built from 15 residues. Trimming stripped 0 bases from V and 7 bases from J, with 14 bases between. Germline V gene lookup returns CDR1 SGDLS and CDR2 YYNGEE. The sequence came from an adult with an advanced solid tumor such as melanoma, head and neck, liver or kidney cancer. The material sequenced was CD4+ or CD8+ T cells sorted from blood, taken in a trial of the OX40 agonist ivuxolimab. V is TRBV9 and J is TRBJ2-1; perhaps TRBD2 as D (6 bases). Here the CDR3 DNA reads TGTGCCAGCAGCGTAGCGGGTTGGGCGGGAAATGAGCAGTTCTTC. As protein: CASSVAGWAGNEQFF.